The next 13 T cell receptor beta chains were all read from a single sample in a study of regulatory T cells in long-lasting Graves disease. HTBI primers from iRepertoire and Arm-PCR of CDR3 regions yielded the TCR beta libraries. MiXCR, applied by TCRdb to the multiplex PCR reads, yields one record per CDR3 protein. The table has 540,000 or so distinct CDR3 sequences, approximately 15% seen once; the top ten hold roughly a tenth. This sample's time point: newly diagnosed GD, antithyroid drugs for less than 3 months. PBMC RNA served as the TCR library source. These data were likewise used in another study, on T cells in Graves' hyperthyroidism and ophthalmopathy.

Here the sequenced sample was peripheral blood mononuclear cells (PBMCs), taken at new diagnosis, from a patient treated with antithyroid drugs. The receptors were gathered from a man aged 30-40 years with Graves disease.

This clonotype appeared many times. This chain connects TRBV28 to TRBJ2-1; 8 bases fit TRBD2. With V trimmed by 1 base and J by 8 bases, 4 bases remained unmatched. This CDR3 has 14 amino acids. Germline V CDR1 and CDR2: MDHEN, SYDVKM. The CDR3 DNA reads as TGTGCCAGCAGTTTATTGGTAGCGGGGTATGAGCAGTTCTTC. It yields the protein CASSLLVAGYEQFF.

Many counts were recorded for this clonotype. Here the CDR3 DNA reads TGTGCCAGTTCTCAAGGGCTCTGGAACACTGAAGCTTTCTTT. It encodes CASSQGLWNTEAFF. The chain uses TRBV19 and TRBJ1-1; D remains ambiguous. Trimming cost V 8 bases and J 1 base, with 14 bases left between them. The germline V gene has CDR1 LNHDA and CDR2 SQIVND (reference sequence). The CDR3 covers 14 residues.

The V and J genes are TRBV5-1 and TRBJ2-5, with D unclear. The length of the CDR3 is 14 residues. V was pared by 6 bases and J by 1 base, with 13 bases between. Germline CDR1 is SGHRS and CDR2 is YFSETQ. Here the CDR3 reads CASNGLIPQETQYF. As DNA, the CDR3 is TGCGCCAGCAATGGTCTAATACCCCAAGAGACCCAGTACTTC.

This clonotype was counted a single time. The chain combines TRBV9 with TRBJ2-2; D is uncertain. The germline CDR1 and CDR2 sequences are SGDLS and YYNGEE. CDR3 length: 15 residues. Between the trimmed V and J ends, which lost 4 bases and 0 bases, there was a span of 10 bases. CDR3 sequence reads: CASSQSSSNTGELFF. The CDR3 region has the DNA TGTGCCAGCAGCCAGAGTTCGTCGAACACCGGGGAGCTGTTTTTT.

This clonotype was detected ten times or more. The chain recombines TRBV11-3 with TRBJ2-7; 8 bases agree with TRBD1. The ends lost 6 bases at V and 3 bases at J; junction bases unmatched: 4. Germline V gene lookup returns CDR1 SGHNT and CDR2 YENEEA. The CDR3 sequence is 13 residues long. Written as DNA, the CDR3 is TGTGCCAGCAGTTTTGACAGGGGCTACGAGCAGTACTTC. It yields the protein CASSFDRGYEQYF.

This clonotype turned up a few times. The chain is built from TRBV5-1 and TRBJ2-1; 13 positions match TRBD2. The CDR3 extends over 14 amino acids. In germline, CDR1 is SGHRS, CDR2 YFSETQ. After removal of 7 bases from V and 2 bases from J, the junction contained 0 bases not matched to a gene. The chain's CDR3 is CASGTSGTYNEQFF. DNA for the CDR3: TGCGCCAGCGGGACTAGCGGGACCTACAATGAGCAGTTCTTC.

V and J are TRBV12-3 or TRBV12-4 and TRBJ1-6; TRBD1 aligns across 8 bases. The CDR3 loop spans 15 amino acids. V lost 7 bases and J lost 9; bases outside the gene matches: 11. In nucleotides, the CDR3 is TGTGCCAGCACCATGACAGGGGCCCCTGGTTCACCCCTCCACTTT. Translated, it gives CASTMTGAPGSPLHF.

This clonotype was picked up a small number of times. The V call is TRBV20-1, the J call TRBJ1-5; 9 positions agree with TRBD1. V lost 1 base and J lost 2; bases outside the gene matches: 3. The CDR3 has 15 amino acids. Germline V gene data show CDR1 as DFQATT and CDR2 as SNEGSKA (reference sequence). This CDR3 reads CSARGTGVGNQPQHF. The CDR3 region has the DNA TGCAGTGCTAGAGGGACAGGGGTGGGCAATCAGCCCCAGCATTTT.

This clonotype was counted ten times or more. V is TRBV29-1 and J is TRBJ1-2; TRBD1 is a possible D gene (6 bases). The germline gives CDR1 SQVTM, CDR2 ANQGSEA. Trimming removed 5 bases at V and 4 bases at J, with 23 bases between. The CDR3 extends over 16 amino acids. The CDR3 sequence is CSVSGGFPSLGYGYTF. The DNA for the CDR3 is TGCAGCGTTTCGGGGGGCTTCCCCTCACTAGGCTATGGCTACACCTTC.

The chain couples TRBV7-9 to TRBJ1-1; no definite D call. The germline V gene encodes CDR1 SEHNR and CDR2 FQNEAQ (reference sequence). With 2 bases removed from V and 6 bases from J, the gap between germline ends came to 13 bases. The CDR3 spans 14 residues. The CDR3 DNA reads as TGTGCCAGCAGCTTACAGCTTCCCGGGGCTGAAGCTTTCTTT. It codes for CASSLQLPGAEAFF.

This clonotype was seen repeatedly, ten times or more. CDR3 bases: TGTGCCAGCAGGGTGAATGAGCAGTTCTTC. As protein: CASRVNEQFF. The chain has TRBV2 and TRBJ2-1; D remains unclear. Germline CDR1 reads SNHLY; CDR2 reads FYNNEI. This CDR3 is 10 amino acids long. Between the trimmed V and J ends, which lost 6 bases and 7 bases, there was a span of 4 bases.

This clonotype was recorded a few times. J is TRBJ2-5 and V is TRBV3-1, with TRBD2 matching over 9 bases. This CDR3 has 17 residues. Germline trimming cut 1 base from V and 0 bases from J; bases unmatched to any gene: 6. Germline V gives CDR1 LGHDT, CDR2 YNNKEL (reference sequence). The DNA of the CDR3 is TGTGCCAGCAGCCAAGGTGCTAGCGGGATGTACCAAGAGACCCAGTACTTC. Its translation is CASSQGASGMYQETQYF.

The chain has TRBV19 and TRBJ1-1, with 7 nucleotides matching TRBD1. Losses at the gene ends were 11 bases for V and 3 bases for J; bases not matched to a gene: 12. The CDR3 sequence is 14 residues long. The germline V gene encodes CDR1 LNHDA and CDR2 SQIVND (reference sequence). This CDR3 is CACRQGLIDTEAFF. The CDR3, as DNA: TGTGCCTGTCGACAGGGACTTATTGACACTGAAGCTTTCTTT.